This entry describes one T cell receptor (beta chain). No antigen is known for it. V dropped 0 bases and J dropped 2 bases, with 11 bases sitting between them. Germline V lookup: CDR1 GTSNPN, CDR2 SVGIG (reference sequence). The length of the CDR3 is 14 residues. This sample was taken from a study of a mutant IDH1 vaccine in newly diagnosed glioma. The wider study: The earlier regimen, radiotherapy, temozolomide, or both, was most often both.

Data came from immunoSEQ multiplex PCR; TCRdb stores just in-frame clones and leaves some out. The sample has approximately 31,000 clones, roughly 84% seen once. The time point denotes: week 47, end of study. In the vaccine, a single dose held 300 ug of the mutant IDH1 20-mer peptide, along with topical imiquimod. Sequenced material: PBMCs, taken from a glioma patient whose treatment included an IDH1 peptide vaccine. The chain is built from TRBV30 and TRBJ2-7; D assignment may be TRBD1 or TRBD2 (5 bases each). The sequence was obtained from a man aged 25-45 years with glioma. In nucleotides, the CDR3 is TGTGCCTGGAGTGTAGGGGACGGTGCCTACGAGCAGTACTTC. Its translation is CAWSVGDGAYEQYF.